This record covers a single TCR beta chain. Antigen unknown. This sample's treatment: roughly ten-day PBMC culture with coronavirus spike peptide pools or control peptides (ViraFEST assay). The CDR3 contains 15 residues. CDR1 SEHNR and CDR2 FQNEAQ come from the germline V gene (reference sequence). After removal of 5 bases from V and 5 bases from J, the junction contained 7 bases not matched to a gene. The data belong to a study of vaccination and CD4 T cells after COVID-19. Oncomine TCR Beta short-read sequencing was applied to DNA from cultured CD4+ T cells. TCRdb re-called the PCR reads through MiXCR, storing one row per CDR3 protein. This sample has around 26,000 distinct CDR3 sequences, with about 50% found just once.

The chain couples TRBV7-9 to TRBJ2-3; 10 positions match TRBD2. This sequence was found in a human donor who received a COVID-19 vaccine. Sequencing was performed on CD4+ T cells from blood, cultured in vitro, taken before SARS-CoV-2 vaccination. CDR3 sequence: CASSPSGGAGDTQYF. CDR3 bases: TGTGCCAGCAGCCCCAGCGGGGGGGCGGGAGATACGCAGTATTTT.